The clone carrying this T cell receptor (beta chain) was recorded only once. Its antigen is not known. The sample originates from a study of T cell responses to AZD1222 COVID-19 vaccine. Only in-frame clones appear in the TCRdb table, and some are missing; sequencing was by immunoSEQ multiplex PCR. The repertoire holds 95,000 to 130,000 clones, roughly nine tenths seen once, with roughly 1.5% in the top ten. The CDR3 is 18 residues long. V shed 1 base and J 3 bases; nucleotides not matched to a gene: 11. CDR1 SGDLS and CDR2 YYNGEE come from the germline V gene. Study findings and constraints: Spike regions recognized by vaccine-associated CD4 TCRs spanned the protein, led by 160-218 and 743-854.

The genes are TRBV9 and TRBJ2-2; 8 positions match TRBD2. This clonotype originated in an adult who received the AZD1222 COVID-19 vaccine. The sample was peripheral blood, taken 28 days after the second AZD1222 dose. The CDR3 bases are TGTGCCAGCAGCGTACAAGGGAACAGCGGGAGAGACACCGGGGAGCTGTTTTTT. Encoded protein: CASSVQGNSGRDTGELFF.